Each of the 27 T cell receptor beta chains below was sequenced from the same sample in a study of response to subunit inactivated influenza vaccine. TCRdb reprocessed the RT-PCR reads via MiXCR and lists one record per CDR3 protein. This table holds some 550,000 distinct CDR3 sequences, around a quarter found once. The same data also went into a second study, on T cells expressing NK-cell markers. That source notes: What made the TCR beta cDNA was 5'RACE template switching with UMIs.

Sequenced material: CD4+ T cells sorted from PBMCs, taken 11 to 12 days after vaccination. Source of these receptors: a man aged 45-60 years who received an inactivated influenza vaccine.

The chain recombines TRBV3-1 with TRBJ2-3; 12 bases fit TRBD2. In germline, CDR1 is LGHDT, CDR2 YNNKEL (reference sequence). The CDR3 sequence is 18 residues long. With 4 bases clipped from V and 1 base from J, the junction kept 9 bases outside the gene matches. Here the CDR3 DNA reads TGTGCCAGCAGCCCTACCCCGGGACTAGCGGGCGGCACAGATACGCAGTATTTT. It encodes CASSPTPGLAGGTDTQYF.

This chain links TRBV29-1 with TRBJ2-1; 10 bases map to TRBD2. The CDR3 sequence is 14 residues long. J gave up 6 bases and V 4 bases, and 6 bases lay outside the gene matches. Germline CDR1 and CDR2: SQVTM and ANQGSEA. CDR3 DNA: TGCAGCGTTGCATCGCTAGCGGGAGCCAATGAGCAGTTCTTC. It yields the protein CSVASLAGANEQFF.

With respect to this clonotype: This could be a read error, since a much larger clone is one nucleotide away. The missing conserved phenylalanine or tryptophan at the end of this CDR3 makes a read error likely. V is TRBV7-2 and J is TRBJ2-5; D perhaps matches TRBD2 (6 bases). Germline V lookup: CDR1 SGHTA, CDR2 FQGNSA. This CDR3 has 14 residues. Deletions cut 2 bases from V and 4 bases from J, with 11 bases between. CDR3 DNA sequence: TGTGCCAGCAGCTTAACGGGAGAGGTAGAGACCCAGTACTAC. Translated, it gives CASSLTGEVETQYY.

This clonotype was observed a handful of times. In DNA form, the CDR3 reads TGTGCCTGGAGTGTAGAAGGATTCTATAGCAATCAGCCCCAGCATTTT. Translated, it gives CAWSVEGFYSNQPQHF. The V gene is TRBV30, the J gene TRBJ1-5; D is undetermined. Germline V lookup: CDR1 GTSNPN, CDR2 SVGIG (reference sequence). The CDR3 runs to 16 residues. With 0 bases removed from V and 0 bases from J, the gap between germline ends came to 12 bases.

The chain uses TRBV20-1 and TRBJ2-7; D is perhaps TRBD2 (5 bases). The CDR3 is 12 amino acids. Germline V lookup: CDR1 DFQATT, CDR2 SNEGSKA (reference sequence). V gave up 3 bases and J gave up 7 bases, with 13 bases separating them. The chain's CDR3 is CSASGVRGEQYF. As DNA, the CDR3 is TGCAGTGCTAGCGGGGTCCGTGGGGAGCAGTACTTC.

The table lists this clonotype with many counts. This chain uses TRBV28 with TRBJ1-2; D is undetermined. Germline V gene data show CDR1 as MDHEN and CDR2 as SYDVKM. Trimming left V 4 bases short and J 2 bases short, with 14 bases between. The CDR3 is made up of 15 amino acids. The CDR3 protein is CASSSSGRTNYGYTF. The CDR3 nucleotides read TGTGCCAGCAGTTCCTCGGGCAGAACCAACTATGGCTACACCTTC.

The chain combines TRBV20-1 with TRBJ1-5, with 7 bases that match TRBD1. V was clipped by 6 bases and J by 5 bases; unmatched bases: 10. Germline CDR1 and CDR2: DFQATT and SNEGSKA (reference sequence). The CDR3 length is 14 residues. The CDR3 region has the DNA TGCAGTGCCAAACCCGGGACAGCCGATCAGCCCCAGCATTTT. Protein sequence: CSAKPGTADQPQHF.

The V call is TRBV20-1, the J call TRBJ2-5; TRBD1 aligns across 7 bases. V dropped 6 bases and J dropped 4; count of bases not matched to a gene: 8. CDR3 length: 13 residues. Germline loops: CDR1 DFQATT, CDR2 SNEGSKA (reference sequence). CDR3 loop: CSARGRGRETQYF. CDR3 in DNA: TGCAGTGCCCGGGGCAGGGGGAGAGAGACCCAGTACTTC.

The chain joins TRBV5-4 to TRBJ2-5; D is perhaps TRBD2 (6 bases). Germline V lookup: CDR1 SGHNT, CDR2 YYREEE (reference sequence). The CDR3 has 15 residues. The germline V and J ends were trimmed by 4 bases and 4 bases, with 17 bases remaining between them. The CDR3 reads CASSQEDWGGETQYF. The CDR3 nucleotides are TGTGCCAGCAGCCAGGAGGACTGGGGAGGAGAGACCCAGTACTTC.

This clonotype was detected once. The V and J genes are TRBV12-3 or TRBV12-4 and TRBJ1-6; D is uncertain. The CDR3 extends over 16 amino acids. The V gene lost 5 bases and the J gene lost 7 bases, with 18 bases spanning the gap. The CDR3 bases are TGTGCCAGCAGTGCTTGGACCCTCCCGGCAAATTCACCCCTCCACTTT. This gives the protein CASSAWTLPANSPLHF.

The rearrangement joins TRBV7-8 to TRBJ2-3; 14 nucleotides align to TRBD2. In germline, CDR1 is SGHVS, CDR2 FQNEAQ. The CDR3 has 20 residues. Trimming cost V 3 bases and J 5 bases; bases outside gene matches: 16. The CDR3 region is CASSFLLTGTSGRYRDTQYF. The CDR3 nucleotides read TGTGCCAGCAGCTTCCTGCTGACCGGGACTAGCGGGAGATATCGAGATACGCAGTATTTT.

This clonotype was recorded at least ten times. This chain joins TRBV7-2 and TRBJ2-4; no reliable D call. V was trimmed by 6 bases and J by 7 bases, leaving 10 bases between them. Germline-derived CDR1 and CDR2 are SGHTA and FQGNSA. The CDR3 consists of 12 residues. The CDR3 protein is CASRGFGNIQYF. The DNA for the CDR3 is TGTGCCAGCAGAGGGTTTGGGAACATTCAGTACTTC.

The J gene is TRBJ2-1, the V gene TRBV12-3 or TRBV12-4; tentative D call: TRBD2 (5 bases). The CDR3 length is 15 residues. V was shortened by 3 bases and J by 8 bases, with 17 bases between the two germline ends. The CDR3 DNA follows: TGTGCCAGCAGTTTGAGGTTAACTCCCGGGGATGAGCAGTTCTTC. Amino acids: CASSLRLTPGDEQFF.

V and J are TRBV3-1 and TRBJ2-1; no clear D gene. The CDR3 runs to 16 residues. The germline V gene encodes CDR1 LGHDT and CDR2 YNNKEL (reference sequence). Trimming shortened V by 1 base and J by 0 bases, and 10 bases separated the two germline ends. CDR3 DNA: TGTGCCAGCAGCCAAGGAACGGCAAGCTCCTACAATGAGCAGTTCTTC. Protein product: CASSQGTASSYNEQFF.

The CDR3 reads CASSPAYRDTKSYGYTF. CDR3 bases: TGTGCCAGCAGCCCAGCCTACCGGGACACAAAATCCTATGGCTACACCTTC. The V gene is TRBV7-9, the J gene TRBJ1-2, with D possibly being TRBD1 (6 bases). Trimming took 5 bases from V and 4 from J, leaving 23 bases between them. CDR3 size: 17 residues. The V gene's germline CDR1 is SEHNR and CDR2 FQNEAQ (reference sequence).

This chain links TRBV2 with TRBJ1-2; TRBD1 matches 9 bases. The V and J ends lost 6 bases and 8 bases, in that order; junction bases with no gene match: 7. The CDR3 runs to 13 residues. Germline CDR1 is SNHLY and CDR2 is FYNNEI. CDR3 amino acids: CASSKTGGEGYTF. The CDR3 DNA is TGTGCCAGCAGCAAGACAGGGGGGGAGGGCTACACCTTC. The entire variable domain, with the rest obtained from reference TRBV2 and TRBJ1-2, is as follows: EPEVTQTPSHQVTQMGQEVILRCVPISNHLYFYWYRQILGQKVEFLVSFYNNEISEKSEIFDDQFSVERPDGSNFTLKIRSTKLEDSAMYFCASSKTGGEGYTFGSGTRLTVV.

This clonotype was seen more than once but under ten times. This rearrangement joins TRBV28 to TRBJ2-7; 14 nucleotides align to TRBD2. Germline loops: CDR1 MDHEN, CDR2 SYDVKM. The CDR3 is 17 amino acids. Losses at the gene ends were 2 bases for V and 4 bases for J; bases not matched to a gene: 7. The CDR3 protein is CASSLPLGTSGRYEQYF. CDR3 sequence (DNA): TGTGCCAGCAGTTTACCCCTGGGGACTAGCGGGAGATACGAGCAGTACTTC.

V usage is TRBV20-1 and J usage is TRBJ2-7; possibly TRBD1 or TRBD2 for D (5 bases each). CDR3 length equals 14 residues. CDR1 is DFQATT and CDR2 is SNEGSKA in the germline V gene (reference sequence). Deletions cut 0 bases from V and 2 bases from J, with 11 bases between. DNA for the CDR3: TGCAGTGCTAGAGAAGGGACGAACACCTACGAGCAGTACTTC. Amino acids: CSAREGTNTYEQYF.

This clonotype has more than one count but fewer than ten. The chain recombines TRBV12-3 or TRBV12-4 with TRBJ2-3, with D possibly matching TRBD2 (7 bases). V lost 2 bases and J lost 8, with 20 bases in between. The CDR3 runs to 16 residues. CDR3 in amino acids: CASSLSGLGGRGTQYF. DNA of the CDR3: TGTGCCAGCAGTTTATCAGGACTAGGGGGGCGAGGTACGCAGTATTTT.

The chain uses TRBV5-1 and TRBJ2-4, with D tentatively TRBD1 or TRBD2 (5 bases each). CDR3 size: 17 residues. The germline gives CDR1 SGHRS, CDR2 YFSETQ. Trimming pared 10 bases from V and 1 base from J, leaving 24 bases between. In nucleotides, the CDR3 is TGCGCCGGTCTTGGGACCAGCCGGGCGGAGGCCAAAAACATTCAGTACTTC. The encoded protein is CAGLGTSRAEAKNIQYF.

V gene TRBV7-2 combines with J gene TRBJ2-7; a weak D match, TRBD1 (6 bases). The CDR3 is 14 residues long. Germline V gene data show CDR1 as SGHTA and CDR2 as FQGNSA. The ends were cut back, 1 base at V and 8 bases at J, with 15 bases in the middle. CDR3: CASSLGGTPGQQYF. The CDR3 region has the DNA TGTGCCAGCAGCTTAGGTGGGACACCCGGTCAGCAGTACTTC. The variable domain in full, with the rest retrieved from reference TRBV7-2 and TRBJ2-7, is GAGVSQSPSNKVTEKGKDVELRCDPISGHTALYWYRQSLGQGLEFLIYFQGNSAPDKSGLPSDRFSAERTGGSVSTLTIQRTQQEDSAVYLCASSLGGTPGQQYFGPGTRLTVT.

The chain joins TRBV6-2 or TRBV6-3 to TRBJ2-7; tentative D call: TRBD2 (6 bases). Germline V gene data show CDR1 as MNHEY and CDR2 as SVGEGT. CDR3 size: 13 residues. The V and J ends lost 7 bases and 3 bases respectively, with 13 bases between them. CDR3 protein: CASTRAGLYEQYF. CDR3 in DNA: TGTGCCAGCACTCGGGCGGGACTCTACGAGCAGTACTTC.

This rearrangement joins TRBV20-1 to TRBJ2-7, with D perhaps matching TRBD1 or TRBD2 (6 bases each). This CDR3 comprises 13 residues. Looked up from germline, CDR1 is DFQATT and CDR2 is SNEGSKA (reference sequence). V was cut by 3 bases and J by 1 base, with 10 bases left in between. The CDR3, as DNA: TGCAGTGCTAGCACAGGGAGGTCCTACGAGCAGTACTTC. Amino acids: CSASTGRSYEQYF.

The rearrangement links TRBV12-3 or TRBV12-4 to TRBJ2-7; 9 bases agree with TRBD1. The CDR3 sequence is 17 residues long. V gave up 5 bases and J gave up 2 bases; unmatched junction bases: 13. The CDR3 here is CASSQGYGGQGAYEQYF. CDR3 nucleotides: TGTGCCAGCAGTCAAGGGTATGGGGGACAGGGCGCCTACGAGCAGTACTTC.

CDR3 loop: CASSIRDREWMTDTQYF. The CDR3 nucleotides are TGTGCCAGCAGCATCCGGGACAGGGAGTGGATGACAGATACGCAGTATTTT. This sequence joins TRBV14 and TRBJ2-3, with TRBD1 matching over 9 bases. CDR3 size: 17 residues. Losses at the gene ends were 5 bases for V and 3 bases for J; bases not matched to a gene: 12. Germline V gene sequence: CDR1 SGHDN, CDR2 FVKESK.

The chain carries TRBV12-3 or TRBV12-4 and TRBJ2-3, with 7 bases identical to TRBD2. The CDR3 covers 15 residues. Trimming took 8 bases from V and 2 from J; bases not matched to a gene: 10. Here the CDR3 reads CASSPGRAYTDTQYF. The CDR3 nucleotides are TGTGCCAGCTCCCCAGGGAGGGCCTACACAGATACGCAGTATTTT.

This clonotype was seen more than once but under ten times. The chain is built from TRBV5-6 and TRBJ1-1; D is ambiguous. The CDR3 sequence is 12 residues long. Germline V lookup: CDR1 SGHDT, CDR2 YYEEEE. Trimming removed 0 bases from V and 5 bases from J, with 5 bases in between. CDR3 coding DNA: TGTGCCAGCAGCTTGGCAAGGACTGAAGCTTTCTTT. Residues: CASSLARTEAFF.